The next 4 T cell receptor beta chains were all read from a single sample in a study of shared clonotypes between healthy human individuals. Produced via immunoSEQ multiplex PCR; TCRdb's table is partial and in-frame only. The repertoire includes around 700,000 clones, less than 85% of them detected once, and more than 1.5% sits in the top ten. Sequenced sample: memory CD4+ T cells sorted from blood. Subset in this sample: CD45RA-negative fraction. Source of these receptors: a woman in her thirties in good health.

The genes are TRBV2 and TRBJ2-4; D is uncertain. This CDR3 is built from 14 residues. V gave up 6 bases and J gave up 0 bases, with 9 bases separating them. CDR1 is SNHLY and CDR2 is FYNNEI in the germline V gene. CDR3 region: CASRGTIAKNIQYF. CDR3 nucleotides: TGTGCCAGCAGGGGAACCATAGCCAAAAACATTCAGTACTTC.

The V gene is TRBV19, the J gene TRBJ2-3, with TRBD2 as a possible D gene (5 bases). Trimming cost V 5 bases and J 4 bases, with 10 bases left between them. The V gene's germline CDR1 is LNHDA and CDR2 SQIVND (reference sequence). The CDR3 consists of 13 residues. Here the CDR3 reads CASSAGLADTQYF. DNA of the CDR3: TGTGCCAGTAGTGCGGGTTTGGCAGATACGCAGTATTTT.

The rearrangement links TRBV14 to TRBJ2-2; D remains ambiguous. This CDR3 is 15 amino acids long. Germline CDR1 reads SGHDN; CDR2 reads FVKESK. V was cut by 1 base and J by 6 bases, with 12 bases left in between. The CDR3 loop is CASSQVMGRAGELFF. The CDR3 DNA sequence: TGTGCCAGCAGCCAAGTTATGGGAAGGGCCGGGGAGCTGTTTTTT.

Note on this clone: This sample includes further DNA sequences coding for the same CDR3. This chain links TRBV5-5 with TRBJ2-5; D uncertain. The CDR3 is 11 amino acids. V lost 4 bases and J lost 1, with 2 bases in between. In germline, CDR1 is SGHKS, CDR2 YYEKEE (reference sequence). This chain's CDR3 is CASSAQETQYF. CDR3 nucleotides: TGTGCCAGCAGCGCCCAAGAGACCCAGTACTTC. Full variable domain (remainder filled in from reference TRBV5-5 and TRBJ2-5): DAGVTQSPTHLIKTRGQQVTLRCSPISGHKSVSWYQQVLGQGPQFIFQYYEKEERGRGNFPDRFSARQFPNYSSELNVNALLLGDSALYLCASSAQETQYFGPGTRLLVL.